This is a list of T cell receptor beta chains from one sample in a study of response to subunit inactivated influenza vaccine. One entry per CDR3 protein, called by TCRdb with MiXCR from the RT-PCR reads. Of around 750,000 distinct CDR3 sequences listed, 21% were seen once; the top ten hold about 10%. This specimen was PBMCs from blood, taken around 5 days after vaccination. These receptors were obtained from a man in his fifties or sixties who received an inactivated influenza vaccine. Each CDR3 is given without its conserved first and last residue.

V	J	CDR3
TRBV12-3/TRBV12-4	TRBJ2-1	ASSQTGNEQF
TRBV6-5	TRBJ2-2	ASRGTSGELF
TRBV4-2	TRBJ2-1	ASSPNPLAGGRTPNIYNEQF
TRBV6-2/TRBV6-3	TRBJ2-1	ASGQLSYNEQF
TRBV4-3	TRBJ1-4	ASSQGTGYEKLF
TRBV11-3	TRBJ2-1	ASSPRQGAFNEQF
TRBV5-1	TRBJ2-5	ASSSSTGVGETQY
TRBV7-2	TRBJ2-1	ASSLGTEYEQF
TRBV6-1	TRBJ1-1	ASSEGSGIWTTEAF
TRBV14	TRBJ2-1	ASRRMGGNEQF
TRBV29-1	TRBJ1-2	SVVKGWSYGYT
TRBV12-3/TRBV12-4	TRBJ1-6	ASRGPGDGSPLH
TRBV12-3/TRBV12-4	TRBJ2-2	ASRGQINTGELF
TRBV30	TRBJ2-7	AWSVGGGLAGYYEQY
TRBV5-1	TRBJ2-4	ASSLGDSGTTNNNKRVNIQY
TRBV18	TRBJ2-7	ASSPATGTGFDEQY
TRBV18	TRBJ1-2	ASSPARGQSRGYT
TRBV11-2	TRBJ2-5	ASSLPGLAGGSQETQY
TRBV4-2	TRBJ2-7	ASSQVGSYEQY
TRBV12-3/TRBV12-4	TRBJ2-2	ASSFGGLATGELF
TRBV6-1	TRBJ2-3	ASSRGEISTDTQY
TRBV12-3/TRBV12-4	TRBJ1-1	ASRTDRGNTEAF
TRBV7-2	TRBJ2-1	ASSLVRGLSYNEQF
TRBV5-1	TRBJ2-7	ASSLGPGERAIYEQY
TRBV6-5	TRBJ2-6	ASSYSGTGLLSGANVLT
TRBV2	TRBJ2-1	ASSPITNEQF
TRBV5-4	TRBJ2-7	ASSLAFGTSGNYEQY
TRBV12-3/TRBV12-4	TRBJ2-3	ASSLVGGGPPDTQY
TRBV7-9	TRBJ2-6	ASSLITGLGANVLT
TRBV20-1	TRBJ2-3	SARDSAGGTDTQY
TRBV4-1	TRBJ2-1	ASSQVMRSSYNEQF
TRBV9	TRBJ2-1	ASSPRGGSPDEQF
TRBV20-1	TRBJ1-1	SASGQRTGWGTEAF
TRBV7-2	TRBJ2-3	ASSFTSGKSTDTQY
TRBV4-3	TRBJ2-1	ASSQGPAGGYEQF
TRBV9	TRBJ2-1	ASSPRLEANEQF
TRBV28	TRBJ2-3	ASMGTAIRTDTQY
TRBV11-3	TRBJ2-7	ASSFKWGYEQY
TRBV5-6	TRBJ2-1	ASSLVPSGRYNEQF
TRBV5-1	TRBJ2-7	ASSFGDTPYEQY
TRBV5-6	TRBJ2-5	ASVPFQRQEETQY
TRBV27	TRBJ2-7	ASRLRRGPYEQY
TRBV7-6	TRBJ2-1	ASSPLAGAVHEQF
TRBV12-3/TRBV12-4	TRBJ1-6	ASSPYRLWNSPLH
TRBV7-9	TRBJ2-1	ASRRHSGSFNEQF
TRBV10-3	TRBJ2-1	AISELGGWYNEQF
TRBV10-3	TRBJ2-3	AISPTGGSDTQY
TRBV20-1	TRBJ2-7	SARVPTSGRSYEQY
TRBV24-1	TRBJ2-5	ATSDPTEHLGTQY
TRBV20-1	TRBJ2-3	SARDAGGPLVDTQY
TRBV6-5	TRBJ1-6	ASSYSARVNSPLH
TRBV29-1	TRBJ2-3	SVTLAGGRGTQY
TRBV10-3	TRBJ2-1	AISVLGSGGSNEQF
TRBV10-3	TRBJ1-3	AIRNTTGFGNTIY